Listed below are T cell receptor beta chains from one sample, sequenced in a study of Graves' ophthalmopathy and Graves' hyperthyroidism. TCRdb reprocessed the multiplex PCR reads via MiXCR and lists one record per CDR3 protein. The table includes about 370,000 distinct CDR3 sequences, about a sixth detected once. The specimen was peripheral blood. These receptors were taken from an adult woman with stable Graves' hyperthyroidism. CDR3s include the opening cysteine and the closing phenylalanine or tryptophan. The order of the fields is CDR3 protein, CDR3 DNA, V gene, J gene, clone size, D gene. The D gene is left open where the match is weak. Some rows mark clone size as missing; the rest say once, few, many or name a class of expanded clone.

CDR3: CASSLSDDGSPLHF
DNA: TGTGCCAGCAGCTTAAGCGACGATGGCTCACCCCTCCACTTT
V: TRBV7-2
J: TRBJ1-6
size: .
D: .

CDR3: CSAGSPDYEQYF
DNA: TGCAGTGCTGGAAGTCCGGACTACGAGCAGTACTTC
V: TRBV20-1
J: TRBJ2-7
size: many
D: .

CDR3: CSAKQGDSNQPQHF
DNA: TGCAGTGCTAAACAGGGGGATAGCAATCAGCCCCAGCATTTT
V: TRBV20-1
J: TRBJ1-5
size: many
D: TRBD1

CDR3: CASSGSGTRGTEAFF
DNA: TGTGCCAGCAGTGGAAGCGGGACACGGGGCACTGAAGCTTTCTTT
V: TRBV2
J: TRBJ1-1
size: many
D: .

CDR3: CASSRTGTSGELFF
DNA: TGCGCCAGCAGCCGCACCGGGACATCTGGGGAGCTGTTTTTT
V: TRBV4-3
J: TRBJ2-2
size: few
D: .

CDR3: CASSGDRVRTEAFF
DNA: TGTGCCAGCAGTGGGGACAGGGTACGGACTGAAGCTTTCTTT
V: TRBV2
J: TRBJ1-1
size: .
D: TRBD1

CDR3: CASSLLSSGAGEQYF
DNA: TGTGCCAGCAGTTTATTGTCTAGCGGGGCCGGAGAGCAGTACTTC
V: TRBV28
J: TRBJ2-7
size: .
D: TRBD2

CDR3: CASSHRASPFHEQYF
DNA: TGTGCCAGCAGCCATCGCGCCTCTCCCTTTCACGAGCAGTACTTC
V: TRBV14
J: TRBJ2-7
size: .
D: .

CDR3: CASSDFSYEQYF
DNA: TGTGCCAGCAGTGATTTTAGCTACGAGCAGTACTTC
V: TRBV7-2
J: TRBJ2-7
size: .
D: .

CDR3: CASSLETTSGNTIYF
DNA: TGTGCCAGCAGCTTAGAGACAACTTCTGGAAACACCATATATTTT
V: TRBV11-2
J: TRBJ1-3
size: .
D: .

CDR3: CASSYNRGGAGNTIYF
DNA: TGTGCCAGCAGCTACAATAGGGGGGGGGCTGGAAACACCATATATTTT
V: TRBV7-6
J: TRBJ1-3
size: many
D: .

CDR3: CSVVFGGSSYEQYF
DNA: TGCAGCGTTGTGTTTGGCGGGAGTAGCTACGAGCAGTACTTC
V: TRBV29-1
J: TRBJ2-7
size: many
D: TRBD2

CDR3: CASSVGPSDFYGYTF
DNA: TGTGCCAGCAGCGTGGGACCGAGTGACTTTTATGGCTACACCTTC
V: TRBV7-8
J: TRBJ1-2
size: many
D: .

CDR3: CASSHRERAGELFF
DNA: TGTGCCAGTAGTCACAGGGAGCGCGCCGGGGAGCTGTTTTTT
V: TRBV19
J: TRBJ2-2
size: .
D: .

CDR3: CASSLRWRPYNSPLHF
DNA: TGTGCCAGCAGTTTGAGATGGAGACCTTATAATTCACCCCTCCACTTT
V: TRBV27
J: TRBJ1-6
size: many
D: .

CDR3: CASSPGTSDTQYF
DNA: TGCGCCAGCAGCCCGGGGACTAGCGATACGCAGTATTTT
V: TRBV5-1
J: TRBJ2-3
size: few
D: TRBD2

CDR3: CASRSTMAATGGEQYF
DNA: TGTGCCAGCAGATCGACGATGGCGGCCACAGGGGGCGAGCAGTACTTC
V: TRBV6-1
J: TRBJ2-7
size: many
D: TRBD1

CDR3: CASSPRGVRQYF
DNA: TGTGCCAGCAGCCCCCGTGGTGTGCGTCAGTACTTC
V: TRBV12-3/TRBV12-4
J: TRBJ2-7
size: .
D: .

CDR3: CASRRLVTDQETQYF
DNA: TGCGCCAGCCGACGACTAGTAACAGACCAAGAGACCCAGTACTTC
V: TRBV5-1
J: TRBJ2-5
size: few
D: .

CDR3: CASIGETQYF
DNA: TGTGCCAGCATCGGGGAGACCCAGTACTTC
V: TRBV5-8
J: TRBJ2-5
size: many
D: .

CDR3: CASSYSQAIIETQYF
DNA: TGTGCCAGCAGTTACTCCCAGGCGATTATAGAGACCCAGTACTTC
V: TRBV6-5
J: TRBJ2-5
size: .
D: .

CDR3: CASGHPPRRGGRYSYEQYF
DNA: TGTGCTAGTGGCCACCCCCCCAGACGAGGCGGGCGATACTCCTACGAGCAGTACTTC
V: TRBV12-5
J: TRBJ2-7
size: many
D: .

CDR3: CASSLGPRSRLAGVSYEQYF
DNA: TGTGCCAGCAGCTTAGGGCCCCGTAGTAGACTAGCGGGAGTCTCCTACGAGCAGTACTTC
V: TRBV11-1
J: TRBJ2-7
size: few
D: TRBD2

CDR3: CASKAGHQQETQYF
DNA: TGTGCCAGCAAAGCGGGACACCAACAAGAGACCCAGTACTTC
V: TRBV28
J: TRBJ2-5
size: .
D: .

CDR3: CASRTAPDIQYF
DNA: TGTGCCAGCAGGACCGCGCCTGACATTCAGTACTTC
V: TRBV28
J: TRBJ2-4
size: few
D: .

CDR3: CASSLEGTGKNIQYF
DNA: TGTGCCAGCAGCTTAGAAGGGACAGGGAAAAACATTCAGTACTTC
V: TRBV11-2
J: TRBJ2-4
size: many
D: TRBD1

CDR3: CASSPFAGTSYEQYF
DNA: TGTGCCAGCAGTCCCTTCGCGGGCACCTCCTACGAGCAGTACTTC
V: TRBV28
J: TRBJ2-7
size: many
D: .

CDR3: CASSELRQGNQPQHF
DNA: TGTGCCAGCAGCGAACTTCGACAGGGCAATCAGCCCCAGCATTTT
V: TRBV7-8
J: TRBJ1-5
size: many
D: .

CDR3: CSVVVSGQGSYEQYF
DNA: TGCAGCGTTGTGGTTTCGGGACAGGGGTCCTACGAGCAGTACTTC
V: TRBV29-1
J: TRBJ2-7
size: many
D: TRBD1

CDR3: CSARETGEQYF
DNA: TGCAGTGCTAGAGAAACGGGGGAGCAGTACTTC
V: TRBV20-1
J: TRBJ2-7
size: many
D: .

CDR3: CASMGFELRYEQYF
DNA: TGTGCCAGCATGGGGTTTGAGCTGAGATACGAGCAGTACTTC
V: TRBV6-1
J: TRBJ2-7
size: many
D: .

CDR3: CASSFRLAGVYEQYF
DNA: TGTGCCAGCAGTTTCCGACTAGCGGGAGTTTACGAGCAGTACTTC
V: TRBV12-3/TRBV12-4
J: TRBJ2-7
size: .
D: TRBD2

CDR3: CASSRVGGYTF
DNA: TGTGCCAGCAGTAGGGTAGGCGGCTACACCTTC
V: TRBV28
J: TRBJ1-2
size: many
D: .

CDR3: CASSTSPGQGKGRETQYF
DNA: TGTGCCAGCAGTACCTCCCCGGGACAGGGGAAGGGTAGAGAGACCCAGTACTTC
V: TRBV28
J: TRBJ2-5
size: many
D: TRBD1

CDR3: CASSPPGQSYEQYF
DNA: TGTGCCAGCAGCCCTCCGGGACAGAGCTACGAGCAGTACTTC
V: TRBV4-1
J: TRBJ2-7
size: many
D: TRBD1

CDR3: CASSTAGTGNTEAFF
DNA: TGCGCCAGCAGCACTGCCGGGACAGGGAACACTGAAGCTTTCTTT
V: TRBV5-1
J: TRBJ1-1
size: .
D: TRBD1

CDR3: CATSDGSNQPQHF
DNA: TGTGCCACCAGTGACGGGAGCAATCAGCCCCAGCATTTT
V: TRBV24-1
J: TRBJ1-5
size: once
D: .

CDR3: CASSLLFLAGVHEQYF
DNA: TGTGCCAGCAGTTTATTATTTCTAGCGGGAGTCCACGAGCAGTACTTC
V: TRBV27
J: TRBJ2-7
size: many
D: TRBD2

CDR3: CASSGGPPNQPQHF
DNA: TGTGCCAGCTCGGGGGGCCCACCGAATCAGCCCCAGCATTTT
V: TRBV12-3/TRBV12-4
J: TRBJ1-5
size: many
D: .

CDR3: CSVEAPGTGRHTEAFF
DNA: TGCAGCGTCGAAGCGCCGGGGACAGGGCGTCACACTGAAGCTTTCTTT
V: TRBV29-1
J: TRBJ1-1
size: many
D: TRBD1

CDR3: CASSLSSGTSGRAVTGELFF
DNA: TGTGCCAGCAGCTTAAGCTCCGGGACTAGCGGGAGGGCCGTCACCGGGGAGCTGTTTTTT
V: TRBV7-3
J: TRBJ2-2
size: .
D: TRBD2

CDR3: CASSLGTSGRAGETQYF
DNA: TGTGCCAGCAGCTTAGGGACTAGCGGGAGGGCGGGTGAGACCCAGTACTTC
V: TRBV11-2
J: TRBJ2-5
size: many
D: TRBD2

CDR3: CASSLDPVDPPLHF
DNA: TGTGCCAGCAGCTTGGATCCTGTGGATCCACCCCTCCACTTT
V: TRBV5-5
J: TRBJ1-6
size: few
D: .

CDR3: CASSPQRGSGAKNIQYF
DNA: TGTGCCAGCAGCCCTCAGAGGGGGAGTGGGGCCAAAAACATTCAGTACTTC
V: TRBV7-8
J: TRBJ2-4
size: many
D: .